This TCR beta chain stems from a study of blood T cell repertoires in COVID-19 (dated by TCRdb to the early 2020s). In terms of the full investigation: Collaborator samples came from the United States, Italy and Spain and covered acute and convalescent phases of COVID-19. The material from the prospective study consisted of cDNA or gDNA derived from T cells, B-cell-depleted T cells, or PBMCs. The dataset comprised deeply sampled blood TCRbeta repertoires from subjects exposed to, actively infected with, or recovered from COVID-19. A freely available public database, intended as a resource for researchers studying the immune response to SARS-CoV-2, is where the repertoires were released. Samples were obtained from the ongoing ImmuneRACE study (first 160 participants) and from over 1,000 subjects provided by 6 global collaborators. Nearly every sample came with metadata listing a de-identified subject ID, COVID-19 status, age in years and sex. Where available, HLA class I and class II types were taken from metadata supplied by the sample provider and were not determined by assay-based typing.

Findings and caveats that apply to the study as a whole: The amount of clinical and demographic metadata varied by source and participant and was provided uncurated.

The immunoSEQ Assay, a bias-controlled multiplex PCR, was used to amplify TCRbeta CDR3 regions from genomic DNA. In the source study's methods: Within the assay, amplification of reference gene primers was used to estimate how many nucleated cells each sample contained. Sequence reads were collapsed and filtered to measure the absolute abundance of every unique TCRbeta CDR3 rearrangement. For each sample, productive Simpson clonality was calculated as the square root of Simpson's diversity index over productive rearrangements. TCRdb obtained this table from immuneACCESS and retained in-frame rearrangements with V and J assigned. These tables miss some clones; where compared with another copy, unresolved V genes account for less than half of the shortfall, and the remainder is unexplained. The DNA gave D and trimming, while V, J and clone size come from that table. This sample lists some 91,000 clones; 75% to 95% were detected once. The ten largest clones capture 1.5% to 2% of the sample.

Relative to germline, V is 3 bases shorter and J is 1 base shorter, with 12 bases between their ends. CDR1 SGHTA and CDR2 FQGNSA were looked up in the germline V gene. The CDR3 covers 16 residues, taking in both the cysteine and the phenylalanine. This entry keeps only the CDR3 DNA: 48 bases, framed from base 1. Collaborating institutions collected whole blood in K2EDTA tubes following their own protocols. For TCRbeta analysis, collaborator samples were shipped as frozen whole blood, as isolated PBMCs, or as DNA extracted from either sample type. To note about this clone: Its binding antigen is unknown. Per-nucleotide qualities are absent, and no much larger clonotype sits a single base away.

Sequencing input: peripheral blood. The chain couples TRBV7-2 to TRBJ2-2; TRBD2 is a possible D gene, resting on 5 matching bases. The source of this sequence is a man aged 55 to 70 with acute or convalescent COVID-19. The CDR3 in this case is CASSLSGLRNTGELFF. The nucleotides read TGTGCCAGCAGCTTGAGTGGACTCCGGAACACCGGGGAGCTGTTTTTT.